This T cell receptor beta chain was profiled in a study of graft-versus-host responses after intestinal transplantation. Study-level information: Recipients uniformly received anti-thymocyte globulin induction, followed by tacrolimus and steroids for approximately 3 years. Study outcomes and limitations: Researchers found GvH clones in recipient marrow, and some showed up first in ileum or blood. Allograft clonal ratios (graft-versus-host to host-versus-graft) were high in patients who had graft-donor T cell macrochimerism.

As regards this clone: Its antigen remains unknown.

Profiling relied on immunoSEQ multiplex PCR, and the TCRdb table lists in-frame clones only, not all of them. The repertoire holds about 120,000 clones, with 85% to 95% as singletons. CDR3 size: 13 residues. J lost 7 bases, V lost 5 bases, and 7 bases had no gene match. Germline V gives CDR1 LNHDA, CDR2 SQIVND (reference sequence). The sequence was collected from a human donor who received an intestinal transplant. The chain uses TRBV19 and TRBJ1-2, with 7 nucleotides matching TRBD1. The specimen was unstimulated CD4+ T cells sorted from spleen or lymph node cells, collected before intestinal transplant. In DNA, the CDR3 is TGTGCCAGTAGTGACGACAGGGAGGGTGGCTACACCTTC. This gives the protein CASSDDREGGYTF.